The 31 T cell receptor beta chains given below trace back to one sample, sequenced in a study of blood T cell repertoires in COVID-19. Measured with immunoSEQ multiplex PCR; TCRdb has only the in-frame clones, and not every one. Of approximately 250,000 clones listed, over 80% are singletons. Material for sequencing was PBMCs or T cells enriched from blood (not recorded which). These receptors originate from a woman in her thirties or forties who had been exposed to COVID-19.

This chain uses TRBV7-8 with TRBJ2-5; D possibly corresponds to TRBD1 (6 bases). This CDR3 spans 15 amino acids. Germline loops: CDR1 SGHVS, CDR2 FQNEAQ. V was pared by 4 bases and J by 4 bases, with 16 bases between. CDR3 nucleotides: TGTGCCAGCAGCTCCCTTAGGGGGATTAGAGAGACCCAGTACTTC. This gives the protein CASSSLRGIRETQYF.

The chain employs TRBV5-8 and TRBJ1-1; D remains ambiguous. Trimming removed 2 bases at V and 1 base at J, with 9 bases between. The CDR3 consists of 14 residues. Germline V gene sequence: CDR1 SGHTS, CDR2 YDEGEE. The chain's CDR3 is CASSFYVGNTEAFF. The CDR3 bases are TGTGCCAGCAGCTTCTACGTTGGGAACACTGAAGCTTTCTTT.

The V gene is TRBV6-5, the J gene TRBJ2-1; 7 nucleotides match TRBD2. V lost 2 bases and J lost 10; bases outside the gene matches: 11. The V gene's germline CDR1 is MNHEY and CDR2 SVGAGI. The CDR3 totals 15 residues. The chain's CDR3 is CASSYEGGPLREQFF. CDR3 nucleotides: TGTGCCAGCAGTTACGAGGGAGGGCCGTTACGGGAGCAGTTCTTC.

The V gene is TRBV25-1, the J gene TRBJ1-3; D remains unclear. From germline, CDR1 is MGHDK and CDR2 SYGVNS. V gave up 5 bases and J gave up 0 bases, with 8 bases separating them. CDR3 length: 14 amino acids. As DNA, the CDR3 is TGTGCCAGCAGTCCCCTCAGCTCTGGAAACACCATATATTTT. Encoded protein: CASSPLSSGNTIYF.

This clone was found once. The chain combines TRBV18 with TRBJ1-4; the match to TRBD1 covers 9 bases. The V gene's germline CDR1 is KGHSH and CDR2 LQKENI. V shed 5 bases and J 8 bases; nucleotides not matched to a gene: 9. This CDR3 spans 15 amino acids. CDR3 loop: CASSAPGQGGEKLFF. The CDR3 DNA sequence: TGTGCCAGCTCAGCTCCGGGACAGGGAGGAGAAAAACTGTTTTTT.

To note about this clone: One end of the junction is discordant with germline, which a read error may explain. The V gene is TRBV5-1, the J gene TRBJ2-1; D perhaps matches TRBD2 (5 bases). The length of the CDR3 is 15 residues. Germline-derived CDR1 and CDR2 are SGHRS and YFSETQ. This chain's CDR3 is CASSWASTSNNEQFF. The CDR3 nucleotides are TGTGCCAGCAGCTGGGCCTCCACTAGTAACAATGAGCAGTTCTTC.

The rearrangement joins TRBV7-9 to TRBJ2-4; D might be TRBD2 (5 bases). Germline V gene sequence: CDR1 SEHNR, CDR2 FQNEAQ (reference sequence). The V and J ends lost 1 base and 5 bases respectively, with 9 bases between them. CDR3 size: 14 residues. CDR3 DNA: TGTGCCAGCAGCTTAGTTGGGAGCCAAAACATTCAGTACTTC. Translating it yields CASSLVGSQNIQYF.

The chain couples TRBV24-1 to TRBJ2-1; TRBD2 aligns across 8 bases. Germline V gene data show CDR1 as KGHDR and CDR2 as SFDVKD. There are 16 residues in the CDR3. V trimming: 4 bases; J trimming: 1 base; junction bases outside the gene matches: 5. CDR3 sequence reads: CATSDPGGGSYNEQFF. CDR3 nucleotide sequence: TGTGCCACCAGTGACCCCGGGGGGGGGTCCTACAATGAGCAGTTCTTC.

This clone was picked up many times. This sequence joins TRBV7-6 and TRBJ2-7; no reliable D call. The CDR3 contains 14 residues. The germline gives CDR1 SGHVS, CDR2 FNYEAQ. The V end was cut by 2 bases, the J end by 0 bases, with 8 bases between. The CDR3 DNA sequence: TGTGCCAGCAGCTTAAGTGGCGGCTCCTACGAGCAGTACTTC. Its protein is CASSLSGGSYEQYF.

V usage is TRBV28 and J usage is TRBJ2-5; 11 bases match TRBD2. Trimming removed 4 bases from V and 5 bases from J; junction bases left unmatched: 15. The CDR3 spans 18 residues. In germline, CDR1 is MDHEN, CDR2 SYDVKM. Written as DNA, the CDR3 is TGTGCCAGCAGTTCGTTTAGATTGGGTAGCGGGGGGGCGGAGACCCAGTACTTC. Translating gives CASSSFRLGSGGAETQYF.

The gene calls are TRBV9 and TRBJ2-2; a possible D gene is TRBD1 (5 bases). The CDR3 loop spans 16 amino acids. CDR1 SGDLS and CDR2 YYNGEE come from the germline V gene. Trimming stripped 0 bases from V and 4 bases from J, with 13 bases between. The CDR3 is CASSVDSGQGTGELFF. The CDR3, as DNA: TGTGCCAGCAGCGTAGACTCAGGGCAGGGCACCGGGGAGCTGTTTTTT.

The chain employs TRBV28 and TRBJ2-5, with 8 nucleotides matching TRBD1. The CDR3 length is 13 residues. Looked up from germline, CDR1 is MDHEN and CDR2 is SYDVKM. Trimming removed 7 bases from V and 2 bases from J; junction bases left unmatched: 3. CDR3 bases: TGTGCCAGCAATTGGGACAGGCAAGAGACCCAGTACTTC. Translation gives CASNWDRQETQYF.

The J gene is TRBJ2-1, the V gene TRBV24-1; 8 bases match TRBD1. The J segment lost 9 bases and the V segment lost 12 bases, leaving 6 bases of the junction unmatched. The CDR3 length is 11 residues. Germline CDR1 is KGHDR and CDR2 is SFDVKD. As DNA, the CDR3 is TGTGCCGCCGACAGGGGAGGTGAGCAGTTCTTC. Translation gives CAADRGGEQFF.

V is TRBV27 and J is TRBJ2-1; maybe TRBD2 (6 bases). Between the trimmed V and J ends, which lost 5 bases and 3 bases, there was a span of 17 bases. The germline V gene has CDR1 MNHEY and CDR2 SMNVEV (reference sequence). The CDR3 totals 16 residues. CDR3 amino acids: CASSPVNGGLYNEQFF. The CDR3 bases are TGTGCCAGCAGTCCCGTGAACGGGGGACTCTACAATGAGCAGTTCTTC.

This sequence joins TRBV5-5 and TRBJ2-7; tentative D call: TRBD2 (6 bases). CDR1 is SGHKS, CDR2 YYEKEE, per germline (reference sequence). This CDR3 spans 17 amino acids. Trimming cost V 2 bases and J 0 bases, with 18 bases left between them. Written as DNA, the CDR3 is TGTGCCAGCAGCTTATGGGGCGGCGGGGCGGGCTCCTACGAGCAGTACTTC. Amino acids: CASSLWGGGAGSYEQYF.

The J gene is TRBJ1-1, the V gene TRBV6-5; D might be TRBD1 (6 bases). Per germline, CDR1 MNHEY and CDR2 SVGAGI. This CDR3 comprises 13 residues. V gave up 2 bases and J gave up 4 bases, with 8 bases separating them. This chain's CDR3 is CASSYGGGTEAFF. The CDR3 region has the DNA TGTGCCAGCAGTTACGGGGGCGGCACTGAAGCTTTCTTT.

This clone was detected only once. This chain connects TRBV6-2 or TRBV6-3 to TRBJ2-2; maybe TRBD1 (8 bases). CDR1 MNHEY and CDR2 SVGEGT come from the germline V gene. V lost 4 bases to trimming and J lost 4 bases, with 19 bases between them. The CDR3 has 17 amino acids. CDR3 residues: CASSFTGQGGSTGELFF. DNA for the CDR3: TGTGCCAGCAGTTTCACAGGACAGGGCGGGAGCACCGGGGAGCTGTTTTTT.

This clone was recorded once. This chain joins TRBV3-1 (or the pseudogene TRBV3-2) and TRBJ1-4; D is uncertain. Trimming shortened V by 1 base and J by 8 bases, and 2 bases separated the two germline ends. Per germline, CDR1 LGHDT and CDR2 YNNKEL (reference sequence). The CDR3 extends over 11 amino acids. The DNA of the CDR3 is TGTGCCAGCAGCCAAGTAGAAAAACTGTTTTTT. It encodes CASSQVEKLFF.

V is TRBV18 and J is TRBJ1-3; 7 positions agree with TRBD1. The CDR3 is 18 residues long. Germline V gene sequence: CDR1 KGHSH, CDR2 LQKENI. V shed 1 base and J 0 bases; nucleotides not matched to a gene: 9. The chain's CDR3 is CASSPLPGGPYSGNTIYF. The DNA for the CDR3 is TGTGCCAGCTCACCACTCCCAGGGGGACCTTACTCTGGAAACACCATATATTTT.

V usage is TRBV18 and J usage is TRBJ2-7; D possibly corresponds to TRBD1 (6 bases). Germline V lookup: CDR1 KGHSH, CDR2 LQKENI. CDR3 size: 12 residues. The V end lost 3 bases, the J end lost 3 bases, and 6 bases lay between the germline ends. The CDR3 region has the DNA TGTGCCAGCTCACCGGACAGCTACGAGCAGTACTTC. This sequence encodes CASSPDSYEQYF.

The chain links TRBV20-1 to TRBJ2-3; no clear D gene. Germline CDR1 is DFQATT and CDR2 is SNEGSKA (reference sequence). This CDR3 comprises 11 residues. V was trimmed by 1 base and J by 4 bases, leaving 3 bases between them. Here the CDR3 DNA reads TGCAGTGCTAGAGTATCAGATACGCAGTATTTT. It codes for CSARVSDTQYF.

V usage is TRBV10-3 and J usage is TRBJ2-1, with TRBD2 matching over 13 bases. This CDR3 spans 16 amino acids. The junction had 7 bases not matched to a gene; V was cut back by 5 bases and J by 6 bases. Germline lookup yields CDR1 ENHRY and CDR2 SYGVKD. CDR3 residues: CAISTGTSGKSNEQFF. CDR3 DNA: TGTGCCATCAGTACCGGGACTAGCGGGAAGAGCAATGAGCAGTTCTTC.

The rearrangement uses TRBV25-1 and TRBJ1-2; the D gene is possibly TRBD1 (5 bases). There are 13 residues in the CDR3. V was clipped by 2 bases and J by 5 bases, with 9 bases between them. CDR1 and CDR2 (germline): MGHDK, SYGVNS. The CDR3 DNA reads TGTGCCAGCAGTGAACAGGGAACTTATGGCTACACCTTC. Amino acids: CASSEQGTYGYTF.

V is TRBV28 and J is TRBJ1-5; 7 bases align to TRBD1. Germline trimming cut 2 bases from V and 4 bases from J; bases unmatched to any gene: 11. Germline lookup yields CDR1 MDHEN and CDR2 SYDVKM. This CDR3 has 17 residues. The CDR3 protein is CASSLRRGTAGNQPQHF. The CDR3 bases are TGTGCCAGCAGTTTACGTCGGGGGACAGCCGGTAATCAGCCCCAGCATTTT.

This chain connects TRBV5-6 to TRBJ1-5, with D possibly matching TRBD1 (6 bases). This CDR3 has 14 residues. In germline, CDR1 is SGHDT, CDR2 YYEEEE. V lost 2 bases, J lost 1 base, and 7 bases lay in between. DNA for the CDR3: TGTGCCAGCAGCTTAGGGGGAAGCAATCAGCCCCAGCATTTT. Translating gives CASSLGGSNQPQHF.

This chain connects TRBV11-2 to TRBJ2-3; 9 nucleotides match TRBD2. Germline V gives CDR1 SGHAT, CDR2 FQNNGV. The trim removed 4 bases at V and 6 bases at J, leaving 11 bases unmatched. The CDR3 totals 16 residues. The CDR3 is CASSSIPGLAGDTQYF. CDR3 DNA: TGTGCCAGCAGCTCCATTCCGGGACTAGCCGGGGATACGCAGTATTTT.

The chain employs TRBV5-1 and TRBJ1-2, with a tentative D call TRBD1 (5 bases). V lost 0 bases and J 13 bases, leaving 19 bases between the germline ends. CDR1 is SGHRS, CDR2 YFSETQ, per germline. The CDR3 sequence is 14 residues long. The CDR3 nucleotides read TGCGCCAGCAGCTTGGATGGCGGGGGAGCCGGGATCACCTTC. Translated: CASSLDGGGAGITF. Full variable domain (rest looked up from reference TRBV5-1 and TRBJ1-2): KAGVTQTPRYLIKTRGQQVTLSCSPISGHRSVSWYQQTPGQGLQFLFEYFSETQRNKGNFPGRFSGRQFSNSRSEMNVSTLELGDSALYLCASSLDGGGAGITFGSGTRLTVV.

This rearrangement joins TRBV9 to TRBJ2-3, with TRBD2 matching over 9 bases. J gave up 4 bases and V 3 bases, and 9 bases lay outside the gene matches. CDR1 SGDLS and CDR2 YYNGEE come from the germline V gene. The CDR3 runs to 16 residues. The CDR3 DNA sequence: TGTGCCAGCAGCGCTCGCGCGGGGGGGCTCGCAGATACGCAGTATTTT. As protein: CASSARAGGLADTQYF.

In DNA, the CDR3 is TGTGCCAGCAGTCGACCCGAGAGCTCCTATAATTCACCCCTCCACTTT. Translation gives CASSRPESSYNSPLHF. V usage is TRBV7-8 and J usage is TRBJ1-6, with no clear D. CDR1 and CDR2 (germline): SGHVS, FQNEAQ. Trimming cost V 6 bases and J 0 bases, with 12 bases left between them. CDR3 size: 16 residues.

The chain is built from TRBV30 and TRBJ1-6; D is unclear. The V gene's germline CDR1 is GTSNPN and CDR2 SVGIG (reference sequence). V was clipped by 5 bases and J by 7 bases, with 12 bases between them. The CDR3 extends over 13 amino acids. This CDR3 is CAWGRDPNSPLHF. In DNA, the CDR3 is TGTGCCTGGGGCCGGGATCCCAATTCACCCCTCCACTTT.

The rearrangement uses TRBV5-4 and TRBJ2-5; the D gene is possibly TRBD2 (6 bases). The V gene's germline CDR1 is SGHNT and CDR2 YYREEE (reference sequence). The V gene lost 1 base and the J gene lost 5 bases, with 12 bases spanning the gap. The CDR3 is 14 residues long. The CDR3 loop is CASSLLEGPETQYF. CDR3 DNA: TGTGCCAGCAGCTTGTTGGAGGGGCCCGAGACCCAGTACTTC.